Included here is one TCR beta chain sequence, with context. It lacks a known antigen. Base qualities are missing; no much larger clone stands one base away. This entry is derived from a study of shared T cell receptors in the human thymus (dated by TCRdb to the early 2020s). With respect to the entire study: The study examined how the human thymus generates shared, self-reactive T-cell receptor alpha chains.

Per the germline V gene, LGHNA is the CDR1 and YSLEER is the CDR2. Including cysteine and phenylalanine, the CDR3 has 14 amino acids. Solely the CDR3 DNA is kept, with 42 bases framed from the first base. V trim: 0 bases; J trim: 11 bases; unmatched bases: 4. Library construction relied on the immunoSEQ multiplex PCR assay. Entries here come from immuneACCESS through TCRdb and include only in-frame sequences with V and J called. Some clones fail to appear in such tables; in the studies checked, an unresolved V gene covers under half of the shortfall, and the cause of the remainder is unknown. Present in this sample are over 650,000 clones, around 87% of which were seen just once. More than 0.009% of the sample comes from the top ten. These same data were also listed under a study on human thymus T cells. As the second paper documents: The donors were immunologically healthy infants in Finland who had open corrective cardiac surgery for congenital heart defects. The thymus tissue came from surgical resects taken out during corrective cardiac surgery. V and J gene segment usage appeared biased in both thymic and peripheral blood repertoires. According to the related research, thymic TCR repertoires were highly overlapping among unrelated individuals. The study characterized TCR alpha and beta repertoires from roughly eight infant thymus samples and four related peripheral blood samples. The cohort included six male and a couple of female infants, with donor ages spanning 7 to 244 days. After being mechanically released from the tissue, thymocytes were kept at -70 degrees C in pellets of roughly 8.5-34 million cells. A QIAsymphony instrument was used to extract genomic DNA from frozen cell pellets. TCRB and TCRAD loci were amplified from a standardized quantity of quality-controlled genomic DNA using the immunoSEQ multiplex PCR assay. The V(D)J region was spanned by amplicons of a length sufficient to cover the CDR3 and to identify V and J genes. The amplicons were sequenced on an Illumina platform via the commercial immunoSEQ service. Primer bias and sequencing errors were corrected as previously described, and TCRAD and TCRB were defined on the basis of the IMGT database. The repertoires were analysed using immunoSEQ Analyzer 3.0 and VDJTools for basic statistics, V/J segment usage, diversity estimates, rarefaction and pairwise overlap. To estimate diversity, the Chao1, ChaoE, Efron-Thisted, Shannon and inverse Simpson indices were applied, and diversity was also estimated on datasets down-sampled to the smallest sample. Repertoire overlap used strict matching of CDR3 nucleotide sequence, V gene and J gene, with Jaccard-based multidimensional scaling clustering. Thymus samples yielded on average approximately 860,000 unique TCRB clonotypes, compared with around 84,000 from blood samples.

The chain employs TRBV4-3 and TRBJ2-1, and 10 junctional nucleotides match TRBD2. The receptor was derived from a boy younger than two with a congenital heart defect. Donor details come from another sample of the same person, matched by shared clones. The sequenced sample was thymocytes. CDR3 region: CASSQEERGGQQFF. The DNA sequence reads TGCGCCAGCAGCCAAGAGGAGCGGGGGGGCCAGCAGTTCTTC.